This T cell receptor (beta chain) was retrieved from a study of response to subunit inactivated influenza vaccine. Whole-study findings and limits: The authors proposed limited new T cell recruitment per seasonal influenza vaccination.

Via MiXCR, TCRdb re-called the RT-PCR reads, giving one row per CDR3 protein. Here the sample spans about 610,000 distinct CDR3 sequences, 11% to 15% being singletons. Trimming removed 0 bases at V and 5 bases at J, with 10 bases between. Looked up from germline, CDR1 is ENHRY and CDR2 is SYGVKD. The CDR3 is 14 residues long. This clonotype was seen only a few times. Its specificity is not known. The sample was PBMCs from blood, taken roughly 13 days after vaccination. This sequence joins TRBV10-3 and TRBJ1-2; D is uncertain. The sequence was collected from a middle-aged man who received an inactivated influenza vaccine. The CDR3 nucleotides are TGTGCCATCAGTGAGTCGATCTGGCGATATGGCTACACCTTC. Amino acids: CAISESIWRYGYTF.